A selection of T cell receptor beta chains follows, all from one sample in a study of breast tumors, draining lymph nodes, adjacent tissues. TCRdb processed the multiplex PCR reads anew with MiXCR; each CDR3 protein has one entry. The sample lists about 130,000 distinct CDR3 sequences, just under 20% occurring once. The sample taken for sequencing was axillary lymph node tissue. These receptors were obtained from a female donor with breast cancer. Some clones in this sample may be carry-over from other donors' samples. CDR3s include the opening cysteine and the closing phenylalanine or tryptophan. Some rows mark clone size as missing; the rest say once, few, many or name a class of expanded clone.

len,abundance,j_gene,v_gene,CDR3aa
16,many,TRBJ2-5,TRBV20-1,CSARGKSSGSRETQYF
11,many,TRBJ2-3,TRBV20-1,CSAPSTDTQYF
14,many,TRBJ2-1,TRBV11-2,CASSLRLAANEQFF
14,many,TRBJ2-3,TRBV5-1,CASRQATSTDTQYF
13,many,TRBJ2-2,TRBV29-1,CSVDEEGDGELFF
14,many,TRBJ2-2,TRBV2,CASSRGLVTGELFF
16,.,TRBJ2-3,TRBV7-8,CASSLIAGLSTDTQYF
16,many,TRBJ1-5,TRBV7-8,CASSLARTGVAQPQHF
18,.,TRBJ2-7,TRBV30,CAWTAGTSGRYWTYEQYF
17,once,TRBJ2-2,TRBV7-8,CASSLELAGGGAGELFF
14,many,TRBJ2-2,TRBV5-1,CASSWTGGIGELFF
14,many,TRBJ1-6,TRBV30,CGWGGLSYNSPLHF
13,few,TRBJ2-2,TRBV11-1,CASSDYLTGELFF
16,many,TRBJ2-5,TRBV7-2,CASSLLGLAGLGTQYF
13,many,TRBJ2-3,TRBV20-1,CSARAGGTDTQYF
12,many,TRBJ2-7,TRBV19,CASSIGAYEQYF
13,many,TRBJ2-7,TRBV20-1,CSARGSSLYEQYF
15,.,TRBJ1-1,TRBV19,CASSSRTGGNTEAFF
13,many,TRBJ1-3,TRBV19,CASTTGGGNTIYF
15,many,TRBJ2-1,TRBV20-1,CSASQLAGVDNEQFF
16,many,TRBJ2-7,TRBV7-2,CASSSGTSGSGYEQYF
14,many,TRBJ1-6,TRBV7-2,CASSFNRGNSPLHF
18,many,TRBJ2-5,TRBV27,CASSGRPPGTSGQETQYF
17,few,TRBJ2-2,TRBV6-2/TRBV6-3,CASSYSARLAYIGELFF
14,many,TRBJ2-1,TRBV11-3,CASSLDPLYNEQFF
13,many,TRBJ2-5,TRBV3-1,CASSQTGQETQYF
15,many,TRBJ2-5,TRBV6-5,CASSYSRWSRETQYF
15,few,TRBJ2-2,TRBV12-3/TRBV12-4,CASRPSGWPAGELFF
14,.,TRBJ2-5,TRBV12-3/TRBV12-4,CASGGGGPEETQHF
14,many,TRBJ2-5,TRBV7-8,CASSLVGGYETQYF
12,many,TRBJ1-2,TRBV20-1,CSARDLGRGYTF
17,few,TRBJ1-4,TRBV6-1,CASSEGLWTATNEKLFF
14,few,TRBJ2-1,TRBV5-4,CASSSAIRDNEQFF
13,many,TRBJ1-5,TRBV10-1,CASSEDRNQPQHF
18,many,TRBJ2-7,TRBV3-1,CASSPLGGDRPISYEQYF
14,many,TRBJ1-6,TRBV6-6,CASRSDASNSPLHF
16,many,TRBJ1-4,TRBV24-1,CATSDNDALGREKLFF
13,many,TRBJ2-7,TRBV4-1,CASSQGRVDEQYF
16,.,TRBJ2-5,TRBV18,CASSPRTGTGQETQYF
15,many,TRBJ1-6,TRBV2,CASTTRGRVNSPLHF
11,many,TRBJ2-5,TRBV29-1,CSVLRGETQYF
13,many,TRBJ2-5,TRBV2,CASSTGGQETQYF
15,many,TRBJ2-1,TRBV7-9,CASSLVTGDYNEQFF
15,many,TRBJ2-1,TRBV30,CAWSTGTSSYNEQFF
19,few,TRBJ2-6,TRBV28,CASSFLGQRPRSGANVLTF